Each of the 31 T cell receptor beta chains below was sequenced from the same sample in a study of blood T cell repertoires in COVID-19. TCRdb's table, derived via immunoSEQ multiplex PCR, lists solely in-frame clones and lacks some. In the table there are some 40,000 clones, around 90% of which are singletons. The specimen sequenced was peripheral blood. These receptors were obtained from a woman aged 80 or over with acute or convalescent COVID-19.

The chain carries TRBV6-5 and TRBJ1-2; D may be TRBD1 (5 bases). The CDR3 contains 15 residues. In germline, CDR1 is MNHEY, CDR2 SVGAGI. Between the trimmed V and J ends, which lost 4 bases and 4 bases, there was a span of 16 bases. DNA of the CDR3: TGTGCCAGCAGTTCCCCGACAGCATCCCCCTATGGCTACACCTTC. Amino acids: CASSSPTASPYGYTF.

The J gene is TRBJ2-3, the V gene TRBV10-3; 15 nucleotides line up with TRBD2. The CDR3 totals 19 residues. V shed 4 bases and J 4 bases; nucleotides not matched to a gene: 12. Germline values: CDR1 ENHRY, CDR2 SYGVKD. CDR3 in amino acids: CAISGSPGLAGGNSDTQYF. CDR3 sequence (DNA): TGTGCCATCAGTGGGTCTCCGGGACTAGCGGGGGGTAATTCAGATACGCAGTATTTT.

CDR3 bases: TGTGCCAGTGTTTCCCTAGGTAGCTCTGGGGCCAACGTCCTGACTTTC. Translation: CASVSLGSSGANVLTF. This chain links TRBV27 with TRBJ2-6; no definite D call. This CDR3 contains 16 residues. Germline values: CDR1 MNHEY, CDR2 SMNVEV (reference sequence). Trimming took off 9 bases at V and 0 bases at J, with 15 bases between the two ends.

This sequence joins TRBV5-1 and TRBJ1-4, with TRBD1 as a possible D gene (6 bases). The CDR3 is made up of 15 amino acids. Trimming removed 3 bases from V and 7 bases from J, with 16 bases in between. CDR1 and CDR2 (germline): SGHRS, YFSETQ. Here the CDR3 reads CASSSNSGVGEKLFF. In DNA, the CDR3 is TGCGCCAGCAGCTCCAATTCAGGGGTCGGTGAAAAACTGTTTTTT.

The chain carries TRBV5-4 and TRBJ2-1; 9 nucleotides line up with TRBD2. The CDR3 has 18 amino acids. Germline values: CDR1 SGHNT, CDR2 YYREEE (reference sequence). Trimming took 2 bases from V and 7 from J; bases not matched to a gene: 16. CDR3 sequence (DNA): TGTGCCAGCAGCTTCAGTATTTCGGCGGGGGGGGCAGGAAATGAGCAGTTCTTC. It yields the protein CASSFSISAGGAGNEQFF. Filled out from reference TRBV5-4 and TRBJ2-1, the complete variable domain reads ETGVTQSPTHLIKTRGQQVTLRCSSQSGHNTVSWYQQALGQGPQFIFQYYREEENGRGNFPPRFSGLQFPNYSSELNVNALELDDSALYLCASSFSISAGGAGNEQFFGPGTRLTVL.

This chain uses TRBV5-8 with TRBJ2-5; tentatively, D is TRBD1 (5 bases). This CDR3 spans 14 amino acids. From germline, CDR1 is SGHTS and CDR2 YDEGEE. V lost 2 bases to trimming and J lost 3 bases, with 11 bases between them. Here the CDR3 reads CASSFFQGKETQYF. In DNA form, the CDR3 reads TGTGCCAGCAGCTTCTTTCAGGGCAAAGAGACCCAGTACTTC.

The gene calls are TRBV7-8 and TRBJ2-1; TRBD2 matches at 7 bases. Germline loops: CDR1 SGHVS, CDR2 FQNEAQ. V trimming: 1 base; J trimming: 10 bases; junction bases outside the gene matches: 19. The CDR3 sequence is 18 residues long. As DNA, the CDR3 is TGTGCCAGCAGCTTAGGTCCCCCCGGACTAGGCTCTTTGGGCGAGCAGTTCTTC. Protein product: CASSLGPPGLGSLGEQFF.

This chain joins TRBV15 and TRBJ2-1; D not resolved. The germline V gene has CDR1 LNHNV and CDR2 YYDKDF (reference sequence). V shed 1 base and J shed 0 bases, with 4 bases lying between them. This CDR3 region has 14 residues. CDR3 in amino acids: CATSRGSSYNEQFF. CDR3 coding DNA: TGTGCCACCAGCAGAGGGAGCTCCTACAATGAGCAGTTCTTC.

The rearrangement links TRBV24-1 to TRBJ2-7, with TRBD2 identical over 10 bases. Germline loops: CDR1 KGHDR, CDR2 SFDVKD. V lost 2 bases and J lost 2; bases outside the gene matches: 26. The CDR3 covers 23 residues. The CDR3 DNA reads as TGTGCCACCAGTGATTCTCCGAGACTAAGGTTAGCGGGGGGCCTACCTCTACCCTACGAGCAGTACTTC. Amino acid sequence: CATSDSPRLRLAGGLPLPYEQYF.

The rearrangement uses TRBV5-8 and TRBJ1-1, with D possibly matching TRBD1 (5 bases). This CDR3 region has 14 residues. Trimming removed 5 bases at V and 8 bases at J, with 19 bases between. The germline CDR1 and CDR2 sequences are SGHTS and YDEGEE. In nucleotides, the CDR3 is TGTGCCAGCAGTTCGGCTGGTGCAGGGCCAGAAGCTTTCTTT. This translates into CASSSAGAGPEAFF.

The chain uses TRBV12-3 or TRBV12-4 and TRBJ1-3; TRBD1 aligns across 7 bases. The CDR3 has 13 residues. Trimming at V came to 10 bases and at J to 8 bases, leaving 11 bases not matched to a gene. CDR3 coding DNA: TGTGCCACCCGGTCCAGGGGGAGATACACCATATATTTT. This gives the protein CATRSRGRYTIYF.

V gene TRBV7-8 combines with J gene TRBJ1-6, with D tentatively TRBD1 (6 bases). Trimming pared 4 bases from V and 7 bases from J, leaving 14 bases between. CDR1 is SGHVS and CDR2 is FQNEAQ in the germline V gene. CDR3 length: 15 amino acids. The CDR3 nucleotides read TGTGCCAGCAGCTCGGGACAACGGACCAATTCACCCCTCCACTTT. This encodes CASSSGQRTNSPLHF.

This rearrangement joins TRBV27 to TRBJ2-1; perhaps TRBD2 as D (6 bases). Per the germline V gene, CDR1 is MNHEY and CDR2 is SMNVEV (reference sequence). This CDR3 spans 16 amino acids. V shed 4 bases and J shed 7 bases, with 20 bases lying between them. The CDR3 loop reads CASSSHSGTSVNEQFF. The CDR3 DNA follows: TGTGCCAGCAGTTCCCACTCCGGGACTTCAGTTAATGAGCAGTTCTTC.

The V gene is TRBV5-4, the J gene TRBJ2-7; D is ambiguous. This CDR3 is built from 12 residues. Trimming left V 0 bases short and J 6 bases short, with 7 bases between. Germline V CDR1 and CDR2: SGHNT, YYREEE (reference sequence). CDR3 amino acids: CASSLDFTEQYF. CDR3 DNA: TGTGCCAGCAGCTTGGACTTCACCGAGCAGTACTTC. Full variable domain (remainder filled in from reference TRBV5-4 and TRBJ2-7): ETGVTQSPTHLIKTRGQQVTLRCSSQSGHNTVSWYQQALGQGPQFIFQYYREEENGRGNFPPRFSGLQFPNYSSELNVNALELDDSALYLCASSLDFTEQYFGPGTRLTVT.

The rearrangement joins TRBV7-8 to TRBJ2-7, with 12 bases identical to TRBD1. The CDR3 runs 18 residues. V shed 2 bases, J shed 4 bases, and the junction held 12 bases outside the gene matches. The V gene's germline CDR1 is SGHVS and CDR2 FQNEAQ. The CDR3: CASSLRDRGPGGLYEQYF. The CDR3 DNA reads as TGTGCCAGCAGCTTAAGGGACAGGGGGCCGGGGGGATTATACGAGCAGTACTTC.

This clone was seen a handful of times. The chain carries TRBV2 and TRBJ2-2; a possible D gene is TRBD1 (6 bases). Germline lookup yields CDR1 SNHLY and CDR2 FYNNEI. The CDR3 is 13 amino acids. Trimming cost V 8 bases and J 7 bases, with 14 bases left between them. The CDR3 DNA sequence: TGTGCCAGCGGCTCAACAGGGCTCGGGGAGCTGTTTTTT. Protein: CASGSTGLGELFF.

As DNA, the CDR3 is TGCGCCAGCAGCTCACAGGATCTCTCTGGAAACACCATATATTTT. This sequence encodes CASSSQDLSGNTIYF. The rearrangement uses TRBV5-1 and TRBJ1-3; a weak D match, TRBD1 (5 bases). The CDR3 is made up of 15 amino acids. Trimming took 3 bases from V and 0 from J, leaving 10 bases between them. Per germline, CDR1 SGHRS and CDR2 YFSETQ.

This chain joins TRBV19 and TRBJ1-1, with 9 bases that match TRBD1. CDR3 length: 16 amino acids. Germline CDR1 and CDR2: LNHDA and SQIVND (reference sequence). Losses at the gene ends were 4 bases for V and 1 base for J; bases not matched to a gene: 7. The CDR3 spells CASSTRTGVTNTEAFF. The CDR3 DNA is TGTGCCAGTAGTACTCGGACAGGGGTCACGAACACTGAAGCTTTCTTT.

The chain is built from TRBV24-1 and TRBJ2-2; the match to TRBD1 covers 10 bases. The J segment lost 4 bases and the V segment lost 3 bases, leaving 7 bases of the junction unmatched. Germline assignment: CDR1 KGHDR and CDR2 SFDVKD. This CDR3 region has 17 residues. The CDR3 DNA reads TGTGCCACCAGTGATCTCCCGGGACAGGGGCGCACCGGGGAGCTGTTTTTT. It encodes CATSDLPGQGRTGELFF.

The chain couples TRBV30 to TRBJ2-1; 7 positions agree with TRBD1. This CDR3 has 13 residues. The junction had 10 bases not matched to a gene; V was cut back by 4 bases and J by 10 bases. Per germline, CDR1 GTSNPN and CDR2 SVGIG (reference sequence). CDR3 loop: CAWTLRGGREQFF. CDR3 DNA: TGTGCCTGGACCCTTAGAGGGGGCCGGGAGCAGTTCTTC.

CDR3 loop: CASSIGVAGTYEQYF. For the CDR3, the DNA is TGTGCCAGTAGTATAGGTGTAGCGGGGACCTACGAGCAGTACTTC. The V and J genes are TRBV19 and TRBJ2-7, with 8 bases aligning to TRBD2. The ends lost 1 base at V and 2 bases at J; junction bases unmatched: 4. The CDR3 spans 15 residues. Per the germline V gene, CDR1 is LNHDA and CDR2 is SQIVND (reference sequence). Filled out from reference TRBV19 and TRBJ2-7, the complete variable domain reads DGGITQSPKYLFRKEGQNVTLSCEQNLNHDAMYWYRQDPGQGLRLIYYSQIVNDFQKGDIAEGYSVSREKKESFPLTVTSAQKNPTAFYLCASSIGVAGTYEQYFGPGTRLTVT.

The CDR3 nucleotides read TGTGCCAGCAGCCACCCGCAGGGGAAGTACCAAGAGACCCAGTACTTC. Its translation is CASSHPQGKYQETQYF. J is TRBJ2-5 and V is TRBV6-2 or TRBV6-3, with a tentative D call TRBD1 (6 bases). V lost 6 bases and J lost 0, with 17 bases in between. In germline, CDR1 is MNHEY, CDR2 SVGEGT. CDR3 length: 16 residues.

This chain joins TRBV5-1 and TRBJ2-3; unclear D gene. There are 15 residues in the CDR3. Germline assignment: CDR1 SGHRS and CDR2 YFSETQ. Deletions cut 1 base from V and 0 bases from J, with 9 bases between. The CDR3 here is CASSLLGPSTDTQYF. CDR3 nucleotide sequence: TGCGCCAGCAGCTTGTTGGGCCCCAGCACAGATACGCAGTATTTT.

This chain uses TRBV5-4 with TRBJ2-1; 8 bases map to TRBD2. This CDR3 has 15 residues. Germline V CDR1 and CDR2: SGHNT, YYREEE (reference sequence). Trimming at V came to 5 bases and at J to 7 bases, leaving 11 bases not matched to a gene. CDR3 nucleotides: TGTGCCAGCAGACCTGCGGGGGGTAAGAGAAATGAGCAGTTCTTC. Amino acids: CASRPAGGKRNEQFF.

The CDR3 protein is CASSESLHTNTGELFF. CDR3 sequence (DNA): TGTGCCAGCAGTGAATCGCTCCACACGAACACCGGGGAGCTGTTTTTT. The chain carries TRBV6-1 and TRBJ2-2; D ambiguous. The germline gives CDR1 MNHNS, CDR2 SASEGT. The V end was cut by 2 bases, the J end by 0 bases, with 10 bases between. The CDR3 covers 16 residues.

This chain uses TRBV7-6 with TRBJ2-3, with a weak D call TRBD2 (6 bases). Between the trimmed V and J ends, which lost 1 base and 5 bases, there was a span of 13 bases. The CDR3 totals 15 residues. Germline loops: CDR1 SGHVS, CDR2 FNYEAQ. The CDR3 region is CASSLDGGDLDTQYF. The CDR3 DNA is TGTGCCAGCAGCTTAGACGGCGGGGACCTAGATACGCAGTATTTT.

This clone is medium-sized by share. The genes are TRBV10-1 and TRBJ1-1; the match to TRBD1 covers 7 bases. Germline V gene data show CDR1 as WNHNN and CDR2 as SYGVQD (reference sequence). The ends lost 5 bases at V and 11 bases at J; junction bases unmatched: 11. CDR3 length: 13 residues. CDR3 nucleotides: TGCGCCAGCAGTTCCGGGACAGCAATGCTCGCTTTCTTT. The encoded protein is CASSSGTAMLAFF.

The CDR3 region has the DNA TGTGCCAGCAGCCCCCAGGGGTCCTACTCCTACGAGCAGTACTTC. Protein sequence: CASSPQGSYSYEQYF. The chain has TRBV7-6 and TRBJ2-7, with D possibly matching TRBD1 (6 bases). Deletions cut 5 bases from V and 0 bases from J, with 14 bases between. There are 15 residues in the CDR3. Germline CDR1 SGHVS, CDR2 FNYEAQ. The full variable domain, completed using reference TRBV7-6 and TRBJ2-7, is GAGVSQSPRYKVTKRGQDVALRCDPISGHVSLYWYRQALGQGPEFLTYFNYEAQQDKSGLPNDRFSAERPEGSISTLTIQRTEQRDSAMYRCASSPQGSYSYEQYFGPGTRLTVT.

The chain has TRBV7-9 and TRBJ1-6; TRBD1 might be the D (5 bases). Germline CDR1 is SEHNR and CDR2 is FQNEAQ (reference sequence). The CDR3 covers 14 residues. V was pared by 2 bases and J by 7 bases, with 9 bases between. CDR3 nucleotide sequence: TGTGCCAGCAGCTTACAGAAGGGGAATTCACCCCTCCACTTT. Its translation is CASSLQKGNSPLHF.

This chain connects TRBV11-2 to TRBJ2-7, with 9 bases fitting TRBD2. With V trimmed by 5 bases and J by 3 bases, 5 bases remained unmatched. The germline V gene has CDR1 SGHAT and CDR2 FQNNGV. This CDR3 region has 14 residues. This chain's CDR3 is CASSPRGGLYEQYF. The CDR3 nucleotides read TGTGCCAGCAGCCCGCGGGGGGGGCTCTACGAGCAGTACTTC.

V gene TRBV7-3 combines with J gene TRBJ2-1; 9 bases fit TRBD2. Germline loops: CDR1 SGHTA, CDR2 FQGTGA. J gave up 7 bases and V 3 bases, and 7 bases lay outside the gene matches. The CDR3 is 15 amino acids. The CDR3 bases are TGTGCCAGCAGCTTCCTGCGGGGGGGCAAAAATGAGCAGTTCTTC. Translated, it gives CASSFLRGGKNEQFF.